The 2 T cell receptor beta chains presented below share a single source sample, sequenced in a study of shared clonotypes between healthy human individuals. Produced via immunoSEQ multiplex PCR; TCRdb's table is partial and in-frame only. The sample includes around 940,000 clones, 70% to 85% of them seen just once. What was sequenced was memory CD4+ T cells sorted from blood. Subset given: CD45RA-negative fraction. The receptors originated from a man younger than 35 in good health.

Notes on this clone: The identical CDR3 is also encoded by other nucleotide sequences in the sample. The chain employs TRBV7-2 and TRBJ1-1, with no clear D. The germline gives CDR1 SGHTA, CDR2 FQGNSA. The CDR3 sequence is 13 residues long. The germline V and J ends were trimmed by 2 bases and 1 base, with 5 bases remaining between them. The CDR3 is CASSLTENTEAFF. The CDR3 DNA sequence: TGTGCCAGCAGCTTAACAGAGAACACTGAAGCTTTCTTT. The full variable domain, its missing parts supplied by reference TRBV7-2 and TRBJ1-1, is GAGVSQSPSNKVTEKGKDVELRCDPISGHTALYWYRQSLGQGLEFLIYFQGNSAPDKSGLPSDRFSAERTGGSVSTLTIQRTQQEDSAVYLCASSLTENTEAFFGQGTRLTVV.

This sequence joins TRBV5-1 and TRBJ2-3, with D hard to call. The germline gives CDR1 SGHRS, CDR2 YFSETQ. CDR3 length: 15 residues. V was cut by 7 bases and J by 0 bases, with 15 bases left in between. In DNA, the CDR3 is TGCGCCAGCTCCCCCTCGACGGTGAGCACAGATACGCAGTATTTT. Its translation is CASSPSTVSTDTQYF.